What follows are 3 T cell receptor beta chains derived from one specimen sequenced in a study of T cells after yellow fever vaccination. TCRdb redid the calling of the 5' RACE reads with MiXCR, one entry per CDR3 protein. The sample includes around 200,000 distinct CDR3 sequences, 9.5% to 11% seen only once; the top ten take 35% to 45%. The sample was CD8+ T cells sorted from PBMCs, taken 15 days after the yellow fever booster vaccination. The receptors were gathered from a man between 18 and 35 years old who received the YFV17D yellow fever vaccine.

The chain recombines TRBV7-9 with TRBJ2-2; tentatively, D is TRBD1 (7 bases). Between the trimmed V and J ends, which lost 4 bases and 7 bases, there was a span of 16 bases. From germline, CDR1 is SEHNR and CDR2 FQNEAQ (reference sequence). The CDR3 is made up of 15 amino acids. CDR3 coding DNA: TGTGCCAGCAGCTGGAACAGGGGAGGTCACGGGGAGCTGTTTTTT. This encodes CASSWNRGGHGELFF.

In its sample, this clonotype was seen a few times. The rearrangement joins TRBV4-1 to TRBJ1-1; 11 bases are shared with TRBD1. The germline V gene has CDR1 MGHRA and CDR2 YSYEKL. V shed 6 bases, J shed 7 bases, and the junction held 10 bases outside the gene matches. The CDR3 consists of 15 residues. The CDR3 loop reads CASSHPDRGLLEAFF. CDR3 nucleotides: TGCGCCAGCAGTCACCCGGACAGGGGGCTCCTTGAAGCTTTCTTT.

This chain uses TRBV20-1 with TRBJ2-5; D unresolved. Germline assignment: CDR1 DFQATT and CDR2 SNEGSKA (reference sequence). The CDR3 length is 11 residues. V was clipped by 5 bases and J by 4 bases, with 8 bases between them. As DNA, the CDR3 is TGCAGTGCTCTTCACGGAGAGACCCAGTACTTC. Amino acids: CSALHGETQYF.